Listed here are 21 T cell receptor beta chains from one sample, sequenced in a study of tumor and adjacent non-tumor tissue in lung cancer. A modified ARM-PCR protocol with three rounds of nested PCR amplified TCRbeta. TCRdb re-called the multiplex PCR reads through MiXCR, storing one row per CDR3 protein. Of about 79,000 distinct CDR3 sequences listed, 72% are singletons. RNA was extracted from bulk tissue without any cell sorting. The sequenced material came from lung tumor tissue. These receptors all come from a woman aged 35 to 49 with non-small cell lung cancer.

About this clonotype itself: A read error may account for a junction end that differs from germline. V is TRBV11-2 and J is TRBJ2-7; D possibly matches TRBD1 or TRBD2 (5 bases each). The germline V gene has CDR1 SGHAT and CDR2 FQNNGV. The CDR3 sequence is 12 residues long. The DNA of the CDR3 is TGTGCCAGCGGTGGGACCTCCTACGTGCAGTACTTC. Protein: CASGGTSYVQYF.

This sequence joins TRBV20-1 and TRBJ2-1; 7 nucleotides align to TRBD2. There are 15 residues in the CDR3. Trimming took 3 bases from V and 11 from J; bases not matched to a gene: 16. Germline CDR1 and CDR2: DFQATT and SNEGSKA (reference sequence). The CDR3 spells CSASSLAGGFSKQFF. DNA of the CDR3: TGCAGTGCTAGTTCGTTAGCGGGTGGATTTAGTAAGCAGTTCTTC.

This clonotype counts as medium-sized. This chain uses TRBV11-2 with TRBJ2-1; 7 bases line up with TRBD1. The CDR3 spans 17 residues. CDR1 and CDR2 (germline): SGHAT, FQNNGV. V was clipped by 5 bases and J by 0 bases; unmatched bases: 10. The chain's CDR3 is CASSRPQTGSSYNEQFF. The CDR3 DNA sequence: TGTGCCAGCAGCCGCCCGCAGACAGGGAGCTCCTACAATGAGCAGTTCTTC. The complete variable domain, with remaining parts taken from reference TRBV11-2 and TRBJ2-1, reads EAGVAQSPRYKIIEKRQSVAFWCNPISGHATLYWYQQILGQGPKLLIQFQNNGVVDDSQLPKDRFSAERLKGVDSTLKIQPAKLEDSAVYLCASSRPQTGSSYNEQFFGPGTRLTVL.

About this clonotype itself: One end of the junction is discordant with germline, which a read error may explain. The V call is TRBV29-1, the J call TRBJ2-3, with D tentatively TRBD2 (5 bases). Germline CDR1 reads SQVTM; CDR2 reads ANQGSEA. CDR3 length: 14 amino acids. The CDR3 coding sequence is TGCAGCTCTCAGTCTCCTTCTAGCACAGATACGCAGTTTTTT. The encoded protein is CSSQSPSSTDTQFF.

This clonotype appeared a few times. The rearrangement joins TRBV5-1 to TRBJ2-3; 8 positions agree with TRBD1. V lost 4 bases, J lost 5 bases, and 12 bases stayed unmatched. Per germline, CDR1 SGHRS and CDR2 YFSETQ. The CDR3 consists of 16 residues. The CDR3 sequence is CASSIGQGRVIDTQYF. As DNA, the CDR3 is TGCGCCAGCAGCATCGGACAGGGAAGAGTAATAGATACGCAGTATTTT.

This clonotype was recorded at least ten times. This chain joins TRBV10-2 and TRBJ2-5; D tentatively reads TRBD1 or TRBD2 (5 bases each). The CDR3 length is 13 residues. V was pared by 5 bases and J by 1 base, with 8 bases between. Germline V lookup: CDR1 WSHSY, CDR2 SAAADI. The CDR3 sequence is CASSRDPQETQYF. The DNA for the CDR3 is TGCGCCAGCAGTCGGGACCCCCAAGAGACCCAGTACTTC.

This chain joins TRBV7-9 and TRBJ1-1; no clear D gene. The V and J ends lost 6 bases and 5 bases respectively, with 10 bases between them. The CDR3 has 12 residues. Germline V gene sequence: CDR1 SEHNR, CDR2 FQNEAQ (reference sequence). CDR3 amino acids: CASRAEWTEAFF. The CDR3 bases are TGTGCCAGCAGGGCTGAGTGGACTGAAGCTTTCTTT.

Note on this clonotype: This CDR3 is missing its conserved last phenylalanine or tryptophan, likely due to a read error. The V and J genes are TRBV29-1 and TRBJ2-2; tentatively, D is TRBD2 (6 bases). The V gene's germline CDR1 is SQVTM and CDR2 ANQGSEA. The ends were cut back, 7 bases at V and 4 bases at J, with 16 bases in the middle. The CDR3 has 14 amino acids. CDR3: CSASGGLGTGELFL. Written as DNA, the CDR3 is TGCAGCGCAAGCGGAGGGCTCGGCACCGGGGAGCTGTTTCTT.

Points on this clonotype: A read error may produce the germline difference seen at one junction end. The chain uses TRBV12-3 or TRBV12-4 and TRBJ1-5, with 9 bases matching TRBD1. The CDR3 runs to 17 residues. The CDR3 is CTSSSGSPDRGNQPQHF. CDR3 bases: TGTACCAGCAGTTCGGGCTCGCCAGACAGGGGGAATCAGCCTCAGCATTTT.

A word on this clonotype: A read error is likely, as this CDR3 ends without the conserved phenylalanine or tryptophan. The DNA is omitted, as the CDR3 cannot be located on it reliably, and the CDR3 follows TCRdb's listing. The chain is built from TRBV11-1 and TRBJ2-7; the table's D call TRBD1 went unverified against the DNA. Ends included, the CDR3 has 14 residues. From germline, CDR1 is SGHAT and CDR2 FQDESV (reference sequence). CDR3 residues: CTSSPGQGYYEKYS.

Details on this clonotype: This may be a read error: a much more frequent sequence differs by one nucleotide. This chain joins TRBV20-1 and TRBJ1-5, with a tentative D call TRBD1 (5 bases). The V end was cut by 0 bases, the J end by 8 bases, with 14 bases between. CDR3 size: 14 residues. In germline, CDR1 is DFQATT, CDR2 SNEGSKA (reference sequence). For the CDR3, the DNA is TGCAGTGCTAGAGATCTCGGGGGATCGGAGCCCCAGCATTTT. It encodes CSARDLGGSEPQHF.

A note on this clonotype: Germline and junction disagree at one end, which may indicate a read error. The J gene is TRBJ2-7, the V gene TRBV7-9; D gene ambiguous. The length of the CDR3 is 14 residues. Germline V CDR1 and CDR2: SEHNR, FQNEAQ (reference sequence). The CDR3 spells CTSSSLPGWYEQYF. The CDR3 bases are TGTACCAGCAGCTCCCTACCAGGCTGGTACGAGCAGTACTTT.

V is TRBV7-8 and J is TRBJ1-1; no reliable D call. Trimming removed 5 bases from V and 7 bases from J, with 20 bases in between. Germline CDR1 reads SGHVS; CDR2 reads FQNEAQ. The CDR3 contains 15 residues. Here the CDR3 reads CASSLVGVAIFEAFF. For the CDR3, the DNA is TGTGCCAGCAGCCTAGTAGGTGTGGCGATTTTTGAAGCTTTCTTT. Full variable domain (remainder filled in from reference TRBV7-8 and TRBJ1-1): GAGVSQSPRYKVAKRGQDVALRCDPISGHVSLFWYQQALGQGPEFLTYFQNEAQLDKSGLPSDRFFAERPEGSVSTLKIQRTQQEDSAVYLCASSLVGVAIFEAFFGQGTRLTVV.

In the case of this clonotype: The germline gene is not matched at one end of the junction; a read error may be the cause. The chain is built from TRBV6-5 and TRBJ2-3; no firm D call. CDR1 MNHEY and CDR2 SVGAGI come from the germline V gene. This CDR3 contains 16 residues. CDR3 DNA: TGTACCAGCACCCCAGGCGGTGGGCCCTACACAGATACGCAGTATTTT. Amino acid sequence: CTSTPGGGPYTDTQYF.

This rearrangement joins TRBV2 to TRBJ2-3; 14 nucleotides line up with TRBD2. Germline V gene sequence: CDR1 SNHLY, CDR2 FYNNEI. Losses at the gene ends were 8 bases for V and 3 bases for J; bases not matched to a gene: 4. The CDR3 spans 15 residues. CDR3 DNA sequence: TGTGCCAGCGGGGGGACTAGCGGGAGTACAGATACGCAGTATTTT. It yields the protein CASGGTSGSTDTQYF.

The chain links TRBV6-1 to TRBJ2-3, with D possibly TRBD2 on 5 matching bases. Per germline, CDR1 MNHNS and CDR2 SASEGT. Between the trimmed V and J ends, which lost 9 bases and 2 bases, there was a span of 27 bases. CDR3 size: 18 residues. The CDR3, as DNA: TGTGCCAGTAGCGCCCTCCTTGGCACGGGGAGCTTCACAGATACGCAGTATTTT. Translating it yields CASSALLGTGSFTDTQYF.

Comments on this clonotype: With a much larger clone just one base away, this may be a read error. CDR3 loop: CASSSLMDREIYNEQSF. As DNA, the CDR3 is TGTGCCAGCAGTTCCCTGATGGACAGAGAAATCTACAATGAGCAGTCCTTC. The chain carries TRBV28 and TRBJ2-1; D possibly corresponds to TRBD1 (6 bases). The CDR3 length is 17 residues. CDR1 and CDR2 from the germline V gene are MDHEN and SYDVKM.

This clonotype was detected many times. This sequence joins TRBV30 and TRBJ1-3, with unresolved D. The CDR3 loop spans 13 amino acids. Germline V CDR1 and CDR2: GTSNPN, SVGIG (reference sequence). V lost 5 bases to trimming and J lost 1 base, with 9 bases between them. The CDR3 coding sequence is TGTGCCTGGGACCGGCGATCTGGAAACACCATATATTTT. Its protein is CAWDRRSGNTIYF.

In this sample, this clonotype turned up many times. V usage is TRBV5-4 and J usage is TRBJ2-7, with a weak D call TRBD1 (6 bases). The germline gives CDR1 SGHNT, CDR2 YYREEE (reference sequence). The V gene lost 5 bases and the J gene lost 6 bases, with 18 bases spanning the gap. CDR3 size: 14 residues. The CDR3 bases are TGTGCCAGCAGGAAAACAGGGATTGCGGGCGAGCAGTACTTC. It is translated as CASRKTGIAGEQYF.

The chain combines TRBV7-8 with TRBJ2-7; weak D call: TRBD1 (5 bases). Deletions cut 5 bases from V and 4 bases from J, with 33 bases between. The germline gives CDR1 SGHVS, CDR2 FQNEAQ. The CDR3 is 20 amino acids. CDR3 loop: CASSPRFTVAGSVGSYEQYF. In DNA form, the CDR3 reads TGTGCCAGCAGCCCGCGGTTTACCGTAGCAGGGTCGGTCGGGTCGTACGAGCAGTACTTC.

This clonotype was counted a single time. Germline is not matched at one junction end, which may reflect a read error. This chain joins TRBV28 and TRBJ2-7, with a tentative D call TRBD2 (6 bases). This CDR3 is 19 amino acids long. Per the germline V gene, CDR1 is MDHEN and CDR2 is SYDVKM. The CDR3 region has the DNA TGTGAAAGCGACTCACTTCAAAAAAGAGCCGGGACTCCGTACTACGGGCAGTACTTC. The encoded protein is CESDSLQKRAGTPYYGQYF.